Below, 9 T cell receptor beta chains from the same sample are listed, as sequenced in a study of OX40 agonist ivuxolimab in advanced cancers. Data came from immunoSEQ multiplex PCR; TCRdb stores just in-frame clones and leaves some out. Altogether about 62,000 clones are present, about 88% being singletons, with the ten largest covering over 0.25%. Sample: CD4+ or CD8+ T cells sorted from blood, taken in a trial of the OX40 agonist ivuxolimab. These receptors all come from an adult with an advanced solid tumor such as melanoma, head and neck, liver or kidney cancer.

The chain is built from TRBV25-1 and TRBJ1-1; the D gene is possibly TRBD1 (5 bases). This CDR3 has 14 residues. The V end lost 4 bases, the J end lost 6 bases, and 15 bases lay between the germline ends. Germline V CDR1 and CDR2: MGHDK, SYGVNS. CDR3 protein: CASSGWGTGSEAFF. The CDR3 region has the DNA TGTGCCAGCAGTGGGTGGGGGACGGGCTCTGAAGCTTTCTTT.

This chain connects TRBV29-1 to TRBJ1-5; D is perhaps TRBD1 (5 bases). The length of the CDR3 is 15 residues. Germline V CDR1 and CDR2: SQVTM, ANQGSEA. V lost 2 bases and J 0 bases, leaving 11 bases between the germline ends. The CDR3 loop reads CSVEFGGSSNQPQHF. CDR3 in DNA: TGCAGCGTTGAATTTGGGGGGAGTAGCAATCAGCCCCAGCATTTT.

The rearrangement uses TRBV27 and TRBJ2-3; TRBD2 might be the D (6 bases). This CDR3 has 15 amino acids. Looked up from germline, CDR1 is MNHEY and CDR2 is SMNVEV (reference sequence). Trimming took off 4 bases at V and 6 bases at J, with 17 bases between the two ends. The CDR3 loop is CASSSLALLGDTQYF. DNA of the CDR3: TGTGCCAGCAGTTCACTAGCCCTACTAGGGGATACGCAGTATTTT.

The chain combines TRBV4-1 with TRBJ1-6, with TRBD1 matching 9 bases. The junction had 12 bases not matched to a gene; V was cut back by 4 bases and J by 5 bases. This CDR3 is built from 18 residues. Germline loops: CDR1 MGHRA, CDR2 YSYEKL. The CDR3 region has the DNA TGCGCCAGCAGCCCCGGCAGAGGGGGACAGGGAAATAATTCACCCCTCCACTTT. It codes for CASSPGRGGQGNNSPLHF.

This clone turned up a few times. The rearrangement links TRBV5-1 to TRBJ1-1; TRBD1 aligns across 7 bases. Germline values: CDR1 SGHRS, CDR2 YFSETQ. The CDR3 contains 17 residues. The trim removed 3 bases at V and 1 base at J, leaving 12 bases unmatched. The CDR3: CASSSGQEMMGNTEAFF. The CDR3 DNA reads TGCGCCAGCAGCTCTGGACAGGAGATGATGGGGAACACTGAAGCTTTCTTT. The whole variable domain, filled in from reference TRBV5-1 and TRBJ1-1, reads KAGVTQTPRYLIKTRGQQVTLSCSPISGHRSVSWYQQTPGQGLQFLFEYFSETQRNKGNFPGRFSGRQFSNSRSEMNVSTLELGDSALYLCASSSGQEMMGNTEAFFGQGTRLTVV.

V usage is TRBV14 and J usage is TRBJ2-1; a possible D gene is TRBD2 (5 bases). With 1 base removed from V and 0 bases from J, the gap between germline ends came to 13 bases. Germline lookup yields CDR1 SGHDN and CDR2 FVKESK. CDR3 length: 17 amino acids. The CDR3 DNA reads TGTGCCAGCAGCCAAGGGAGGTTGGTCACCTCCTACAATGAGCAGTTCTTC. Its protein is CASSQGRLVTSYNEQFF.

J is TRBJ1-1 and V is TRBV11-2; TRBD1 is a possible D gene (5 bases). Per the germline V gene, CDR1 is SGHAT and CDR2 is FQNNGV. The CDR3 is 13 amino acids. V was trimmed by 3 bases and J by 4 bases, leaving 9 bases between them. The CDR3 DNA is TGTGCCAGCAGCTTTCAGGGTGTCACTGAAGCTTTCTTT. This encodes CASSFQGVTEAFF. The entire variable domain, with the rest obtained from reference TRBV11-2 and TRBJ1-1, is as follows: EAGVAQSPRYKIIEKRQSVAFWCNPISGHATLYWYQQILGQGPKLLIQFQNNGVVDDSQLPKDRFSAERLKGVDSTLKIQPAKLEDSAVYLCASSFQGVTEAFFGQGTRLTVV.

J is TRBJ2-4 and V is TRBV19; D is possibly TRBD1 (5 bases). Germline V gene lookup returns CDR1 LNHDA and CDR2 SQIVND (reference sequence). V was clipped by 5 bases and J by 0 bases, with 11 bases between them. This CDR3 has 15 residues. The CDR3, as DNA: TGTGCCAGTAGTGTTATAGGACAAGCCAAAAACATTCAGTACTTC. Encoded protein: CASSVIGQAKNIQYF.

This chain links TRBV11-2 with TRBJ1-5; tentatively, D is TRBD1 (5 bases). The V end lost 1 base, the J end lost 1 base, and 8 bases lay between the germline ends. Germline CDR1 SGHAT, CDR2 FQNNGV. This CDR3 is 15 amino acids long. CDR3 amino acids: CASSLAGLSNQPQHF. The CDR3 bases are TGTGCCAGCAGCTTAGCAGGGTTGAGCAATCAGCCCCAGCATTTT. The variable domain in full, with the rest retrieved from reference TRBV11-2 and TRBJ1-5, is EAGVAQSPRYKIIEKRQSVAFWCNPISGHATLYWYQQILGQGPKLLIQFQNNGVVDDSQLPKDRFSAERLKGVDSTLKIQPAKLEDSAVYLCASSLAGLSNQPQHFGDGTRLSIL.